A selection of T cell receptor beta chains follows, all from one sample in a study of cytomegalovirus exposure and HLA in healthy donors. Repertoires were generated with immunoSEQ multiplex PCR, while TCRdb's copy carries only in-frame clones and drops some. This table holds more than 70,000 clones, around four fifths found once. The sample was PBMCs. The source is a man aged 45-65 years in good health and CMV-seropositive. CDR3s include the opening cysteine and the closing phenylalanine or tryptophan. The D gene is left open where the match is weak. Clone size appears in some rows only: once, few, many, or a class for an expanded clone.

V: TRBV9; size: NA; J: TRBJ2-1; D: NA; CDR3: CASSVARSPYNEQFF; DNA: TGTGCCAGCAGCGTAGCTAGGAGTCCCTACAATGAGCAGTTCTTC
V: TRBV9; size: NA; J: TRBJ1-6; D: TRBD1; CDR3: CASSVDRAPNSPLHF; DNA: TGTGCCAGCAGCGTGGACAGGGCCCCCAATTCACCCCTCCACTTT
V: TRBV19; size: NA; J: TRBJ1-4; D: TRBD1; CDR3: CASSIYGGTDNEKLFF; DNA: TGTGCCAGTAGTATATATGGGGGGACAGATAATGAAAAACTGTTTTTT
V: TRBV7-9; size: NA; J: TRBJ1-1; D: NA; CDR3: CASSLVRGLGNTEAFF; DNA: TGTGCCAGCAGCTTAGTGCGGGGGCTGGGGAACACTGAAGCTTTCTTT
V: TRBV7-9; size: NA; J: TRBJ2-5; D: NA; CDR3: CASSSRAETQYF; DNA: TGTGCCAGCAGCAGCCGTGCGGAGACCCAGTACTTC
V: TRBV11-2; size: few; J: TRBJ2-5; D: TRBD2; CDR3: CASSRGAGGRETQYF; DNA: TGTGCCAGCAGCCGAGGGGCGGGAGGGCGAGAGACCCAGTACTTC
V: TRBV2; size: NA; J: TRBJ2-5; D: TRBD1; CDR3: CASRETGGWETQYF; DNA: TGTGCCAGCAGGGAGACAGGGGGCTGGGAGACCCAGTACTTC
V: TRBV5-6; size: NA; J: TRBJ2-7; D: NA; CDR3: CASSLGTFTYEQYF; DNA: TGTGCCAGCAGCTTGGGGACTTTTACCTACGAGCAGTACTTC
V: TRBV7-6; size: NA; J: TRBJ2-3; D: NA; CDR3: CASSLAVALSTDTQYF; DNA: TGTGCCAGCAGCTTAGCGGTAGCGCTGAGCACAGATACGCAGTATTTT
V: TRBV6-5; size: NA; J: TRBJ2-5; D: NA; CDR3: CAGSYARLGTETQYF; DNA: TGTGCCGGCAGTTACGCCCGACTAGGGACGGAGACCCAGTACTTC
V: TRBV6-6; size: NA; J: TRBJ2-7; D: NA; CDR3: CASSPSYEQYF; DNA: TGTGCCAGCAGCCCGTCTTACGAGCAGTACTTC
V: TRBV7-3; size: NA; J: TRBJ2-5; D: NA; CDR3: CASSLDYQETQYF; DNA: TGTGCCAGCAGCTTGGACTACCAAGAGACCCAGTACTTC
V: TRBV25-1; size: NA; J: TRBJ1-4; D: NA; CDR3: CATGGGDEKLFF; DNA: TGTGCCACCGGCGGCGGGGATGAAAAACTGTTTTTT
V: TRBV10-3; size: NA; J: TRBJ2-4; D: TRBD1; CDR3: CAISETGGIENSQYF; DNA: TGTGCCATCAGTGAAACAGGGGGCATAGAAAACAGTCAGTACTTC
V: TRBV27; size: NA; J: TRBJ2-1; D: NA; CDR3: CASKRYNEQFF; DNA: TGTGCCAGTAAGCGGTACAATGAGCAGTTCTTC
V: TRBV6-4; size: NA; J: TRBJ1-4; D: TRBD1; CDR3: CASSYDRVGEKLFF; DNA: TGTGCCAGCAGTTACGACAGGGTCGGTGAAAAACTGTTTTTT
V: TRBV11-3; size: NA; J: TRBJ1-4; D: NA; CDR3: CASSSRTPRGEKLFF; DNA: TGTGCCAGCAGCAGCAGGACACCAAGAGGTGAAAAACTGTTTTTT
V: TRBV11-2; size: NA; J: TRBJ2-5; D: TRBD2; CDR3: CASGSSWGGNQETQYF; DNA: TGTGCCAGCGGCTCCTCATGGGGAGGGAACCAAGAGACCCAGTACTTC
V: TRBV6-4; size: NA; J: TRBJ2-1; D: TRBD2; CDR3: CASSDGLAGGFEQFF; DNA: TGTGCCAGCAGTGACGGACTAGCGGGAGGGTTTGAGCAGTTCTTC
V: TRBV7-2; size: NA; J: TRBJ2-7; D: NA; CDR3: CASSLVGAREQYF; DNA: TGTGCCAGCAGCTTAGTAGGGGCGAGAGAGCAGTACTTC
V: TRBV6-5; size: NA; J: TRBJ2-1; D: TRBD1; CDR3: CASSNTRGNSNEQFF; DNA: TGTGCCAGCAGTAACACCAGGGGGAATAGCAATGAGCAGTTCTTC
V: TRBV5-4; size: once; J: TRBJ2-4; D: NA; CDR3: CASSLEGVAKNSQYF; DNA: TGTGCCAGCAGCTTGGAGGGGGTTGCCAAAAACAGTCAGTACTTC
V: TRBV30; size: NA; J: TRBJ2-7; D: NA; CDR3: CAWSLTYIEEQYF; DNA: TGTGCCTGGAGTCTGACTTATATTGAGGAGCAGTACTTC
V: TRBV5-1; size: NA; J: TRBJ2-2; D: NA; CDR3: CASSLSNRDTGELFF; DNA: TGCGCCAGCAGCTTATCGAACAGAGACACCGGGGAGCTGTTTTTT
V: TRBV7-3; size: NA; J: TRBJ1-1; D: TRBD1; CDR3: CASSSQGFTEAFF; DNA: TGTGCCAGCAGCTCACAGGGGTTCACTGAAGCTTTCTTT
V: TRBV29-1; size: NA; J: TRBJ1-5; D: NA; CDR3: CSVLEAPGQPQHF; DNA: TGCAGCGTCCTGGAGGCTCCCGGACAGCCCCAGCATTTT
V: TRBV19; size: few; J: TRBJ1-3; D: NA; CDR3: CASSPTTAGNTIYF; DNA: TGTGCCAGTAGTCCCACGACAGCTGGAAACACCATATATTTT
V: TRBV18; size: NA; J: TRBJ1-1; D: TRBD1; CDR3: CASSPLQGASVTEAFF; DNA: TGTGCCAGCTCACCGTTACAGGGGGCGTCTGTCACTGAAGCTTTCTTT
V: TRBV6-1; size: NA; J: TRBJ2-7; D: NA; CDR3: CASSAPGFSYEQYF; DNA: TGTGCCAGCAGTGCTCCGGGGTTCTCCTACGAGCAGTACTTC
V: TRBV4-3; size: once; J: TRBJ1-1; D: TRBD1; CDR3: CASSPDRGRNTEAFF; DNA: TGCGCCAGCAGCCCCGACAGGGGAAGGAACACTGAAGCTTTCTTT
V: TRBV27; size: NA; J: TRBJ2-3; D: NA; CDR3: CASSGGYSTDTQYF; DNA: TGTGCCAGCAGCGGGGGATATAGCACAGATACGCAGTATTTT
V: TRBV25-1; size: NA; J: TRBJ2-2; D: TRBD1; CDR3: CASSKQGDVIGELFF; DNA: TGTGCCAGCAGTAAGCAGGGGGATGTGATCGGGGAGCTGTTTTTT
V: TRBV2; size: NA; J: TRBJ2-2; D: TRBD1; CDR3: CASSRDRADTGELFF; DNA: TGTGCCAGCAGTCGGGACAGGGCAGACACCGGGGAGCTGTTTTTT
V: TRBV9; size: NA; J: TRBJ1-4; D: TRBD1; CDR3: CASSGDRGNEKLFF; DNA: TGTGCCAGCAGCGGGGACAGGGGTAATGAAAAACTGTTTTTT
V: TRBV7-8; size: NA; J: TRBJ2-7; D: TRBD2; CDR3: CASSLPGLAGGPNYEQYF; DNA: TGTGCCAGCAGCTTGCCGGGACTAGCGGGAGGGCCCAACTACGAGCAGTACTTC
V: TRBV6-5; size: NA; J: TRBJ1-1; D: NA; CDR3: CASSSGLGDTEAFF; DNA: TGTGCCAGCAGTTCAGGACTGGGCGACACTGAAGCTTTCTTT
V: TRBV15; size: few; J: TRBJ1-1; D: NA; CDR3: CATSRDLLATEAFF; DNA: TGTGCCACCAGCAGAGATCTGCTGGCCACTGAAGCTTTCTTT
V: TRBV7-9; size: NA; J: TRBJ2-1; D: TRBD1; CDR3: CASRGQGSYNEQFF; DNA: TGTGCCAGCAGGGGACAGGGATCCTACAATGAGCAGTTCTTC
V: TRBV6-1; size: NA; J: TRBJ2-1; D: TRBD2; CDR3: CASDSGSNNEQFF; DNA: TGTGCCAGTGATAGCGGGAGTAACAATGAGCAGTTCTTC
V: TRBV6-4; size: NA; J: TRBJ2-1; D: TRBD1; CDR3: CASTQDRGKGEQFF; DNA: TGTGCCAGCACTCAAGACAGGGGGAAAGGTGAGCAGTTCTTC
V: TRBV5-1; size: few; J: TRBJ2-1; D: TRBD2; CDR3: CASSLAPLAGPNEQFF; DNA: TGCGCCAGCAGCTTGGCCCCACTAGCGGGCCCTAATGAGCAGTTCTTC
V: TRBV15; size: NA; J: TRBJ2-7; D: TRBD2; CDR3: CATSRDIAGLSYEQYF; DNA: TGTGCCACCAGCAGAGATATAGCGGGTCTTTCCTACGAGCAGTACTTC
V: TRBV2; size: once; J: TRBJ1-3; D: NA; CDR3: CASRERLGNTIYF; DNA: TGTGCCAGCAGGGAGAGACTTGGAAACACCATATATTTT
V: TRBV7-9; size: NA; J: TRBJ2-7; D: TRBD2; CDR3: CASSFGTSGTYEQYF; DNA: TGTGCCAGCAGCTTTGGGACTAGCGGAACCTACGAGCAGTACTTC
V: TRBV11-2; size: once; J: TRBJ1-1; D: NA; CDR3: CASSPHRENTEAFF; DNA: TGTGCCAGCAGCCCCCACCGGGAAAACACTGAAGCTTTCTTT
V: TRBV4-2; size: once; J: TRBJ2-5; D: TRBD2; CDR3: CASSPGLAGGGFLEQYF; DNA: TGTGCCAGCAGCCCAGGACTAGCGGGAGGGGGGTTCTTGGAGCAGTACTTC
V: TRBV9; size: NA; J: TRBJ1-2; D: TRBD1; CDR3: CASSPSSRGRVYGYTF; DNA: TGTGCCAGCAGCCCTTCGTCCAGGGGGCGAGTCTATGGCTACACCTTC
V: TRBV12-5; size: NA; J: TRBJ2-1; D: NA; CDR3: CASGLVAMNNEQFF; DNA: TGTGCTAGTGGTTTGGTAGCAATGAACAATGAGCAGTTCTTC
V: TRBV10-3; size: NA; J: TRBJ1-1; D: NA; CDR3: CAISDRDTEAFF; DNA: TGTGCCATCAGTGATAGAGACACTGAAGCTTTCTTT
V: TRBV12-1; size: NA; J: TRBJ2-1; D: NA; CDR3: CASSTPGTNNEQFF; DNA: TGTGCCAGCAGCACCCCCGGGACAAACAATGAGCAGTTCTTC
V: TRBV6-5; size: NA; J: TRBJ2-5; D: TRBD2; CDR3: CASSSGRKETQYF; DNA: TGTGCCAGCTCTAGCGGGAGAAAAGAGACCCAGTACTTC
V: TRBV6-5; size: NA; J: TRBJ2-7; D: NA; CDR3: CASSTPPPYEQYF; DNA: TGTGCCAGCAGTACTCCCCCTCCGTACGAGCAGTACTTC
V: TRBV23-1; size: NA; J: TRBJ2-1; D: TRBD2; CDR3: CASRNPLSGSLDSYNEQFF; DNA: TGCGCCAGCAGGAACCCTCTCAGCGGGAGCCTTGACTCCTACAATGAGCAGTTCTTC
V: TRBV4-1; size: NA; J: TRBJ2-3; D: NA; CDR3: CASSQDPPDTQYF; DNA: TGCGCCAGCAGCCAAGATCCTCCAGATACGCAGTATTTT
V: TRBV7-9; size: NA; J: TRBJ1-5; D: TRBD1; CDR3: CASSSLQGDSNQPQHF; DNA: TGTGCCAGCAGCTCCCTACAGGGGGATAGCAATCAGCCCCAGCATTTT
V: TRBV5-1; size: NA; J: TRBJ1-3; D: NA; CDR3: CASSLDSPSGNTIYF; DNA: TGCGCCAGCAGCTTGGACAGTCCCTCTGGAAACACCATATATTTT
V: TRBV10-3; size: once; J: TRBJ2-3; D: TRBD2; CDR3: CAISDGAGDGSGTQYF; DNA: TGTGCCATCTCAGACGGAGCGGGAGACGGGTCGGGTACGCAGTATTTT
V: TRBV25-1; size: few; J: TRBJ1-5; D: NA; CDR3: CASSEQGTNQPQHF; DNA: TGTGCCAGCAGTGAACAGGGAACTAATCAGCCCCAGCATTTT